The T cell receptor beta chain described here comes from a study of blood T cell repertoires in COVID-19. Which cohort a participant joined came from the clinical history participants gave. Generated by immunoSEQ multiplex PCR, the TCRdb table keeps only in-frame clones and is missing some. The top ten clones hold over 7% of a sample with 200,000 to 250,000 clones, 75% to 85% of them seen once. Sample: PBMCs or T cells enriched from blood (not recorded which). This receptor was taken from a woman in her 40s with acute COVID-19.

The CDR3 loop is CASSRGYRGLVNEQFF. As DNA, the CDR3 is TGTGCCAGCAGCCGAGGGTACAGGGGATTAGTCAATGAGCAGTTCTTC. V is TRBV3-1 (or the pseudogene TRBV3-2) and J is TRBJ2-1; 7 bases are a match to TRBD1. Germline CDR1 and CDR2: LGHDT and YNNKEL (reference sequence). The CDR3 length is 16 residues. With 4 bases clipped from V and 6 bases from J, the junction kept 12 bases outside the gene matches.